This TCR beta chain was recovered during a study of blood T cell repertoires in COVID-19. The data were produced by immunoSEQ multiplex PCR, yet TCRdb's version contains in-frame clones alone and is incomplete. The sample has almost 350,000 clones; 85% to 90% are singletons. V lost 2 bases, J lost 3 bases, and 8 bases lay in between. The CDR3 is made up of 14 amino acids. From germline, CDR1 is SGDLS and CDR2 YYNGEE. Ages ranged from 18 to 89 years, with residence in approximately 25 US areas. Participant reports of clinical history set cohort assignment. This sequence joins TRBV9 and TRBJ2-2, with D perhaps TRBD1 (6 bases). The sample consisted of PBMCs or T cells enriched from blood (not recorded which). The receptor was derived from a woman aged 25 to 39 who had been exposed to COVID-19. The CDR3 is CASSVSGDTGELFF. CDR3 nucleotide sequence: TGTGCCAGCAGCGTCTCAGGGGACACCGGGGAGCTGTTTTTT.